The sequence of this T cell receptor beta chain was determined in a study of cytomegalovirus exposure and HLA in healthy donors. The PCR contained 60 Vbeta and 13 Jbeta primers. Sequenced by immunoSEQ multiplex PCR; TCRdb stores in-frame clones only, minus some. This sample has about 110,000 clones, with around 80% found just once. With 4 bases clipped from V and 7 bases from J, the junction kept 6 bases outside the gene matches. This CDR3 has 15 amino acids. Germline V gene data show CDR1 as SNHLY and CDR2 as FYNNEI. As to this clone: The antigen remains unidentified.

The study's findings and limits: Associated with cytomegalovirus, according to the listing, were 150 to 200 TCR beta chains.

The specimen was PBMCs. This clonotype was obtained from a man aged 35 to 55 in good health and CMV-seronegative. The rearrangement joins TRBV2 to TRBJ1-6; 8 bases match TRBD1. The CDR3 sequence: CASSGFTGGNSPLHF. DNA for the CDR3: TGTGCCAGCAGTGGATTTACAGGGGGGAATTCACCCCTCCACTTT.